A single sample gave rise to the 14 T cell receptor beta chains below, sequenced in a study of radiation and T cells in renal cell carcinoma. TCRdb's table, derived via immunoSEQ multiplex PCR, lists solely in-frame clones and lacks some. The data hold 120,000 or so clones, with approximately 75% observed a single time. The time point denotes: blood 2 weeks post-SBRT. Treatment noted: 15 Gy SBRT to primary tumor, nephrectomy 4 weeks later. Sequencing was performed on blood, taken from a patient whose treatment included radiotherapy and nephrectomy. These receptors all stem from an older woman with renal cell carcinoma.

This chain links TRBV29-1 with TRBJ2-3, with TRBD1 matching over 7 bases. CDR1 is SQVTM and CDR2 is ANQGSEA in the germline V gene. This CDR3 comprises 13 residues. V lost 6 bases, J lost 0 bases, and 3 bases stayed unmatched. CDR3 sequence (DNA): TGCAGCGTACCGGGACAGAGCACAGATACGCAGTATTTT. Amino acids: CSVPGQSTDTQYF.

The chain employs TRBV28 and TRBJ1-5; D not resolved. Per the germline V gene, CDR1 is MDHEN and CDR2 is SYDVKM. This CDR3 spans 12 amino acids. The V gene lost 5 bases and the J gene lost 3 bases, with 5 bases spanning the gap. The chain's CDR3 is CASSPYNQPQHF. Written as DNA, the CDR3 is TGTGCCAGCAGTCCCTACAATCAGCCCCAGCATTTT.

The chain combines TRBV18 with TRBJ2-2; either TRBD1 or TRBD2 may supply D (6 bases each). The CDR3 runs to 17 residues. Per germline, CDR1 KGHSH and CDR2 LQKENI. Trimming pared 0 bases from V and 6 bases from J, leaving 17 bases between. Here the CDR3 DNA reads TGTGCCAGCTCACCACCGAAGGTCTCGGGGGCCGCCGGGGAGCTGTTTTTT. It specifies CASSPPKVSGAAGELFF.

The genes are TRBV9 and TRBJ1-2; TRBD1 is a possible D gene (5 bases). V was cut by 7 bases and J by 3 bases, with 16 bases left in between. CDR1 SGDLS and CDR2 YYNGEE come from the germline V gene. The CDR3 consists of 14 residues. The CDR3: CASSKSGAHYGYTF. The CDR3 nucleotides are TGTGCCAGCTCCAAGTCCGGGGCTCACTATGGCTACACCTTC.

V gene TRBV7-9 combines with J gene TRBJ1-1; TRBD1 matches at 10 bases. Germline values: CDR1 SEHNR, CDR2 FQNEAQ (reference sequence). The CDR3 has 17 amino acids. The J segment lost 4 bases and the V segment lost 4 bases, leaving 12 bases of the junction unmatched. CDR3 amino acids: CASSSPIQDRGGTEAFF. The CDR3 region has the DNA TGTGCCAGCAGCTCACCCATCCAGGACAGGGGGGGCACTGAAGCTTTCTTT.

This chain links TRBV28 with TRBJ1-2, with D perhaps TRBD1 (5 bases). V dropped 2 bases and J dropped 5 bases, with 9 bases sitting between them. From germline, CDR1 is MDHEN and CDR2 SYDVKM. The CDR3 sequence is 13 residues long. The CDR3 loop reads CASSLKTEYGYTF. In nucleotides, the CDR3 is TGTGCCAGCAGTTTAAAGACAGAATATGGCTACACCTTC.

The chain links TRBV28 to TRBJ1-2; TRBD1 agrees at 8 bases. Germline V CDR1 and CDR2: MDHEN, SYDVKM. The CDR3 has 15 residues. V shed 6 bases and J 6 bases; nucleotides not matched to a gene: 12. As DNA, the CDR3 is TGTGCCAGCAGACTTTCGGACAGGGTTAGTCATGGCTACACCTTC. Encoded protein: CASRLSDRVSHGYTF.

The genes are TRBV30 and TRBJ1-2; perhaps TRBD1 as D (5 bases). The germline gives CDR1 GTSNPN, CDR2 SVGIG (reference sequence). The CDR3 has 11 residues. The germline V and J ends were trimmed by 4 bases and 6 bases, with 9 bases remaining between them. The CDR3 region has the DNA TGTGCCTGGAATGCAGGGAATGGCTACACCTTC. This gives the protein CAWNAGNGYTF. Together with reference TRBV30 and TRBJ1-2, the CDR3 gives the full variable domain: SQTIHQWPATLVQPVGSPLSLECTVEGTSNPNLYWYRQAAGRGLQLLFYSVGIGQISSEVPQNLSASRPQDRQFILSSKKLLLSDSGFYLCAWNAGNGYTFGSGTRLTVV.

Only one count was recorded for this clone. The chain combines TRBV29-1 with TRBJ2-1, with 8 bases aligning to TRBD2. The V gene's germline CDR1 is SQVTM and CDR2 ANQGSEA. This CDR3 has 13 amino acids. With V trimmed by 6 bases and J by 4 bases, 5 bases remained unmatched. CDR3 sequence (DNA): TGCAGCGTAGTAGCGGGGAATTACAATGAGCAGTTCTTC. Protein: CSVVAGNYNEQFF.

The chain is built from TRBV6-5 and TRBJ1-4; D uncertain. The V end was cut by 6 bases, the J end by 7 bases, with 15 bases between. CDR1 is MNHEY and CDR2 is SVGAGI in the germline V gene. The CDR3 spans 14 residues. The CDR3 coding sequence is TGTGCCAGCAGCCCAATTTACAAGGGTGAAAAACTGTTTTTT. It specifies CASSPIYKGEKLFF.

The V gene is TRBV30, the J gene TRBJ1-1; 9 bases agree with TRBD1. Germline V gene lookup returns CDR1 GTSNPN and CDR2 SVGIG (reference sequence). Unmatched junction bases numbered 10, after V lost 2 bases and J lost 0 bases. The CDR3 totals 17 residues. This chain's CDR3 is CAWSKTMTGGLNTEAFF. The CDR3 coding sequence is TGTGCCTGGAGTAAAACCATGACAGGGGGGTTGAACACTGAAGCTTTCTTT.

Only one count was recorded for this clone. The rearrangement links TRBV7-6 to TRBJ2-5, with a possible D match to TRBD1 (6 bases). V was clipped by 5 bases and J by 5 bases, with 24 bases between them. The CDR3 contains 17 residues. Per germline, CDR1 SGHVS and CDR2 FNYEAQ. CDR3 region: CASSIQGSENWWETQYF. The DNA of the CDR3 is TGTGCCAGCAGCATACAGGGCTCGGAGAACTGGTGGGAGACCCAGTACTTC. Full variable domain (rest looked up from reference TRBV7-6 and TRBJ2-5): GAGVSQSPRYKVTKRGQDVALRCDPISGHVSLYWYRQALGQGPEFLTYFNYEAQQDKSGLPNDRFSAERPEGSISTLTIQRTEQRDSAMYRCASSIQGSENWWETQYFGPGTRLLVL.

The rearrangement uses TRBV27 and TRBJ2-7; 7 bases are a match to TRBD1. This CDR3 is 13 amino acids long. Trimming cost V 4 bases and J 2 bases; bases outside gene matches: 2. Germline lookup yields CDR1 MNHEY and CDR2 SMNVEV (reference sequence). The CDR3 is CASSWTGPYEQYF. The CDR3 DNA follows: TGTGCCAGCAGTTGGACAGGTCCCTACGAGCAGTACTTC.

This chain links TRBV9 with TRBJ2-3; tentative D call: TRBD2 (6 bases). Germline CDR1 is SGDLS and CDR2 is YYNGEE. CDR3 size: 15 residues. V lost 0 bases and J 0 bases, leaving 8 bases between the germline ends. DNA for the CDR3: TGTGCCAGCAGCGTAGATGGGACTAGCACAGATACGCAGTATTTT. Protein: CASSVDGTSTDTQYF.